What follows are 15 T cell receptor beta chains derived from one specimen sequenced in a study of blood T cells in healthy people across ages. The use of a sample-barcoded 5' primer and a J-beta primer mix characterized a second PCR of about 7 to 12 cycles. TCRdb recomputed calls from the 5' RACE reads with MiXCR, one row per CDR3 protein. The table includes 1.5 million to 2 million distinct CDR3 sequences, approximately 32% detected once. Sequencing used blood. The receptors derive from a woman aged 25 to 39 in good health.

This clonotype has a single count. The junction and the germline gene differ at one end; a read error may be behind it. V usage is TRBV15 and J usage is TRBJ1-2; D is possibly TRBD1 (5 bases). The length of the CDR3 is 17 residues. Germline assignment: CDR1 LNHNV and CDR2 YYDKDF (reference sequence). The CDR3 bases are TGTGTCACCAGCAGAGAATCCCAAGACAGACTTAACTATGGCTACACCTTC. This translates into CVTSRESQDRLNYGYTF.

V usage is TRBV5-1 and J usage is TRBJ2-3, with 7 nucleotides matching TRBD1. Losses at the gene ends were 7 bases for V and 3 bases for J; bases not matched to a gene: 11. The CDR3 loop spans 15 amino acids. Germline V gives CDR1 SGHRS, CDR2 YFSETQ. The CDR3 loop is CASAAQGDGTDTQYF. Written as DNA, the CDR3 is TGCGCCAGCGCCGCTCAGGGGGATGGGACAGATACGCAGTATTTT.

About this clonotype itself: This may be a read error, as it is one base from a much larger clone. The CDR3 coding sequence is TGTGCCAGCAGTTTAGGTAACGTGGCGGGCCACACCTTC. Protein: CASSLGNVAGHTF. The rearrangement links TRBV12-3 or TRBV12-4 to TRBJ1-2; D not resolved. The CDR3 loop spans 13 amino acids. Trimming pared 1 base from V and 12 bases from J, leaving 15 bases between.

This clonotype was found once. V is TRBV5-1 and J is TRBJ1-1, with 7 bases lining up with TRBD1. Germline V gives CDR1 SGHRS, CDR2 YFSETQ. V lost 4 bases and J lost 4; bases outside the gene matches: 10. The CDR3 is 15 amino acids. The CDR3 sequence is CASSLTGDVSTEAFF. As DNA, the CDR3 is TGCGCCAGCAGCCTCACAGGGGACGTAAGCACTGAAGCTTTCTTT. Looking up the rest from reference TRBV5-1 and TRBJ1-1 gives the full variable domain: KAGVTQTPRYLIKTRGQQVTLSCSPISGHRSVSWYQQTPGQGLQFLFEYFSETQRNKGNFPGRFSGRQFSNSRSEMNVSTLELGDSALYLCASSLTGDVSTEAFFGQGTRLTVV.

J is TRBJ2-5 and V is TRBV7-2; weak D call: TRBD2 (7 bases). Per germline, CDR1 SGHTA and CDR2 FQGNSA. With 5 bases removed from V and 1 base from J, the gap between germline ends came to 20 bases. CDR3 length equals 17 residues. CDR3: CASSAPGWGGLQETQYF. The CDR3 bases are TGTGCCAGCAGCGCCCCAGGCTGGGGGGGCCTCCAAGAGACCCAGTACTTC. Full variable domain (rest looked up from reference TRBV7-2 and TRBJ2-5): GAGVSQSPSNKVTEKGKDVELRCDPISGHTALYWYRQSLGQGLEFLIYFQGNSAPDKSGLPSDRFSAERTGGSVSTLTIQRTQQEDSAVYLCASSAPGWGGLQETQYFGPGTRLLVL.

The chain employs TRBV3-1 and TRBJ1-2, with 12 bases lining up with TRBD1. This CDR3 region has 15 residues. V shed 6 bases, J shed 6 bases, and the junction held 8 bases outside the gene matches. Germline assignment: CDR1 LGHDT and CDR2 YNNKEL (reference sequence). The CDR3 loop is CASSPAGQGANGYTF. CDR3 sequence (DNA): TGTGCCAGCAGTCCGGCGGGACAGGGGGCGAATGGCTACACCTTC.

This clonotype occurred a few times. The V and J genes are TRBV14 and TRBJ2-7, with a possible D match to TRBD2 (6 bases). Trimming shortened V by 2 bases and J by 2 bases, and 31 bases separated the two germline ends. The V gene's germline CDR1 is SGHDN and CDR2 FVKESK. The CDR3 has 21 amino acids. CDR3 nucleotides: TGTGCCAGCAGCCAATATGGTCTCAGGTCCCGGGGAGGTGAAAAGCCCTACGAGCAGTACTTC. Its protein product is CASSQYGLRSRGGEKPYEQYF. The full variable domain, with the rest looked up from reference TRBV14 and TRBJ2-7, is EAGVTQFPSHSVIEKGQTVTLRCDPISGHDNLYWYRRVMGKEIKFLLHFVKESKQDESGMPNNRFLAERTGGTYSTLKVQPAELEDSGVYFCASSQYGLRSRGGEKPYEQYFGPGTRLTVT.

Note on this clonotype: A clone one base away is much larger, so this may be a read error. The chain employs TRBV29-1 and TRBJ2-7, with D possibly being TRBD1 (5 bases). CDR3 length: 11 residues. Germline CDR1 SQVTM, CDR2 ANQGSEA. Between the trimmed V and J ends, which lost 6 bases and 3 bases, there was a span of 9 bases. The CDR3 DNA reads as TGCAGCGTCTGGACAAACTACGAGCAGTACTTC. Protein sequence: CSVWTNYEQYF.

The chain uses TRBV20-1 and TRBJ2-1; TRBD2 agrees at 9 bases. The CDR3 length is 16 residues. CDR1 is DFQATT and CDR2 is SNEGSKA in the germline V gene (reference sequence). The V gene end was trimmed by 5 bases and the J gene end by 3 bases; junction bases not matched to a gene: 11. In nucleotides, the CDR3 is TGCAGTGCTTGTCCCAGTAGCGGGGGCCACTACAATGAGCAGTTCTTC. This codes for CSACPSSGGHYNEQFF.

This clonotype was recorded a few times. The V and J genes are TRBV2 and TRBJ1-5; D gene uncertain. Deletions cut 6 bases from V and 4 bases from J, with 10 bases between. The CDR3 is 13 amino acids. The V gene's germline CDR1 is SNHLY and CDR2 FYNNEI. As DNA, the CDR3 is TGTGCCAGCAGCGGACTCGGTAATCAGCCCCAGCATTTT. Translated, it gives CASSGLGNQPQHF.

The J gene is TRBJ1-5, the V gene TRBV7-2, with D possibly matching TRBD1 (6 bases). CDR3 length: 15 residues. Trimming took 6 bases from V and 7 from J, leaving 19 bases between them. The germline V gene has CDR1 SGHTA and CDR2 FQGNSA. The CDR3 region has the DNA TGTGCCAGCAGTCTAATCGGGACAAAAGGACAGCCCCAGCATTTT. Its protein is CASSLIGTKGQPQHF.

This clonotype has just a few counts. The CDR3, as DNA: TGCAGTGCTAATCAGGTCGCTCTTATGAATAATGAGCAGTTCTTC. Protein sequence: CSANQVALMNNEQFF. The chain employs TRBV20-1 and TRBJ2-1; D not resolved. Trimming cost V 4 bases and J 7 bases, with 20 bases left between them. The CDR3 contains 15 residues. Germline V CDR1 and CDR2: DFQATT, SNEGSKA (reference sequence).

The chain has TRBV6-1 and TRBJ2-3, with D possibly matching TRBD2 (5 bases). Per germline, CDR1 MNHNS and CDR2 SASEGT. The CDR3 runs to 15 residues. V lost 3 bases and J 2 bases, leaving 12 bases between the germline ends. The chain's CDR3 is CASSDGIQNTDTQYF. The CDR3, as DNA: TGTGCCAGCAGTGACGGGATCCAGAACACAGATACGCAGTATTTT.

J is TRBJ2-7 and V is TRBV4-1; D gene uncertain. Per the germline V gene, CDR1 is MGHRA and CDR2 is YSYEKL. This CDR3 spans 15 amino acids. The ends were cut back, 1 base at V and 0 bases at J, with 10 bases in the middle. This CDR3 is CASSQGLSGSYEQYF. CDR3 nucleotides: TGCGCCAGCAGCCAAGGACTTTCCGGCTCCTACGAGCAGTACTTC.

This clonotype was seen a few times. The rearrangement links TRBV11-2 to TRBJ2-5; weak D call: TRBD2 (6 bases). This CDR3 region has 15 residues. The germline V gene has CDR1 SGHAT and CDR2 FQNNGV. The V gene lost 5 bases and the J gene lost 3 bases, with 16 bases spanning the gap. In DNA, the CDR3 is TGTGCCAGCAGCCTTAGGATAGCGGCTAAAGAGACCCAGTACTTC. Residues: CASSLRIAAKETQYF.